Listed here are 28 T cell receptor beta chains from one sample, sequenced in a study of blood T cell repertoires in COVID-19. Measured with immunoSEQ multiplex PCR; TCRdb has only the in-frame clones, and not every one. The sample yields 250,000 or so clones, about 80% seen once. The sample consisted of PBMCs or T cells enriched from blood (not recorded which). The source is a woman aged 35 to 49 who had been exposed to COVID-19.

The chain couples TRBV7-8 to TRBJ2-1; D remains unclear. The CDR3 spans 14 residues. Germline values: CDR1 SGHVS, CDR2 FQNEAQ. Between the trimmed V and J ends, which lost 6 bases and 4 bases, there was a span of 13 bases. CDR3 DNA sequence: TGTGCCAGCAGTTCAATAGGAGAATACAATGAGCAGTTCTTC. Its translation is CASSSIGEYNEQFF.

The J gene is TRBJ2-1, the V gene TRBV19; weak D call: TRBD2 (5 bases). From germline, CDR1 is LNHDA and CDR2 SQIVND (reference sequence). The V gene lost 3 bases and the J gene lost 3 bases, with 9 bases spanning the gap. This CDR3 contains 14 residues. The CDR3 region is CASSIPGFYNEQFF. The CDR3 DNA reads as TGTGCCAGTAGTATCCCGGGGTTCTACAATGAGCAGTTCTTC.

The chain employs TRBV5-1 and TRBJ2-5; D is possibly TRBD1 (6 bases). CDR1 and CDR2 from the germline V gene are SGHRS and YFSETQ. The CDR3 sequence is 15 residues long. Trimming left V 0 bases short and J 4 bases short, with 13 bases between. In nucleotides, the CDR3 is TGCGCCAGCAGCTTGGTGGCAGGGGAGAGAGAGACCCAGTACTTC. Translating it yields CASSLVAGERETQYF.

This clone came up a few times. The same CDR3 also results from other DNA sequences found in this sample. V and J are TRBV19 and TRBJ1-5; TRBD1 matches 10 bases. This CDR3 has 15 residues. The junction had 5 bases not matched to a gene; V was cut back by 5 bases and J by 4 bases. CDR1 is LNHDA and CDR2 is SQIVND in the germline V gene (reference sequence). The CDR3 sequence is CASSPRTGGNQPQHF. Here the CDR3 DNA reads TGTGCCAGTAGTCCCAGGACAGGGGGGAATCAGCCCCAGCATTTT.

This clone has only one observation. This sequence joins TRBV7-8 and TRBJ1-1; D remains ambiguous. CDR3 length equals 15 residues. Trimming removed 2 bases at V and 1 base at J, with 11 bases between. Germline CDR1 and CDR2: SGHVS and FQNEAQ. CDR3 region: CASSLRQVGNTEAFF. DNA for the CDR3: TGTGCCAGCAGCTTAAGGCAGGTCGGGAACACTGAAGCTTTCTTT.

Notes on this clone: The junction departs from germline at one end; a sequencing error may be responsible. The rearrangement joins TRBV29-1 to TRBJ2-7; 10 bases fit TRBD1. The CDR3 covers 10 residues. Germline V lookup: CDR1 SQVTM, CDR2 ANQGSEA. The CDR3: CSVEEGTGDF. For the CDR3, the DNA is TGCAGCGTTGAAGAGGGGACAGGGGACTTC.

Ten or more counts support this clone. The V gene is TRBV11-1, the J gene TRBJ2-1, with 8 nucleotides matching TRBD1. From germline, CDR1 is SGHAT and CDR2 FQDESV (reference sequence). The CDR3 is 15 amino acids. The ends lost 5 bases at V and 3 bases at J; junction bases unmatched: 6. Written as DNA, the CDR3 is TGTGCCAGCAGCCAGGGGGCTTTGGACTACAATGAGCAGTTCTTC. Amino acids: CASSQGALDYNEQFF. Full variable domain (remainder filled in from reference TRBV11-1 and TRBJ2-1): EAEVAQSPRYKITEKSQAVAFWCDPISGHATLYWYRQILGQGPELLVQFQDESVVDDSQLPKDRFSAERLKGVDSTLKIQPAELGDSAMYLCASSQGALDYNEQFFGPGTRLTVL.

The V and J genes are TRBV6-6 and TRBJ1-4, with 8 bases identical to TRBD1. Germline CDR1 reads MNHNY; CDR2 reads SVGAGI (reference sequence). V shed 2 bases and J 8 bases; nucleotides not matched to a gene: 4. The CDR3 covers 14 residues. The CDR3 sequence is CASSYGQGGEKLFF. CDR3 in DNA: TGTGCCAGCAGTTACGGACAGGGCGGAGAAAAACTGTTTTTT.

The rearrangement joins TRBV4-3 to TRBJ1-5; 9 positions match TRBD1. There are 15 residues in the CDR3. V was pared by 2 bases and J by 2 bases, with 1 base of the junction left unmatched. Germline V gene lookup returns CDR1 LGHNA and CDR2 YSLEER. The CDR3 spells CASSQTGGGNQPQHF. The CDR3, as DNA: TGCGCCAGCAGCCAAACAGGGGGCGGCAATCAGCCCCAGCATTTT.

The chain links TRBV2 to TRBJ2-3, with 11 bases fitting TRBD2. With V trimmed by 3 bases and J by 1 base, 15 bases remained unmatched. The V gene's germline CDR1 is SNHLY and CDR2 FYNNEI. CDR3 length equals 20 residues. The CDR3 region has the DNA TGTGCCAGCAGTGAGGAAAACCTAGCGGGGGGCTTCCACGGCACAGATACGCAGTATTTT. Protein: CASSEENLAGGFHGTDTQYF.

V gene TRBV27 combines with J gene TRBJ1-5; the D gene is possibly TRBD1 (6 bases). V was pared by 2 bases and J by 5 bases, with 10 bases between. The germline CDR1 and CDR2 sequences are MNHEY and SMNVEV (reference sequence). This CDR3 is built from 14 residues. The CDR3 here is CASSLQGFDQPQHF. DNA of the CDR3: TGTGCCAGCAGTTTACAGGGGTTCGATCAGCCCCAGCATTTT.

This clone has only one observation. This chain links TRBV4-1 with TRBJ2-3; 8 bases line up with TRBD2. This CDR3 is built from 15 residues. The junction had 7 bases not matched to a gene; V was cut back by 6 bases and J by 2 bases. Germline V lookup: CDR1 MGHRA, CDR2 YSYEKL. Written as DNA, the CDR3 is TGCGCCAGCAGGAACCGGGGGGGAAACACAGATACGCAGTATTTT. It yields the protein CASRNRGGNTDTQYF.

V and J are TRBV5-4 and TRBJ2-1; D is possibly TRBD2 (6 bases). Germline V gene sequence: CDR1 SGHNT, CDR2 YYREEE (reference sequence). The CDR3 loop spans 15 amino acids. Trimming pared 0 bases from V and 9 bases from J, leaving 16 bases between. The CDR3 reads CASSLELAGYREQFF. For the CDR3, the DNA is TGTGCCAGCAGCTTGGAGCTGGCGGGGTATCGTGAGCAGTTCTTC.

The rearrangement links TRBV11-3 to TRBJ1-1; D gene ambiguous. Trimming removed 2 bases from V and 4 bases from J, with 8 bases in between. The CDR3 has 13 amino acids. Germline CDR1 SGHNT, CDR2 YENEEA. The CDR3 nucleotides are TGTGCCAGCAGCTTATATGGCAGCACTGAAGCTTTCTTT. It yields the protein CASSLYGSTEAFF.

This sequence joins TRBV19 and TRBJ1-2; the D gene is possibly TRBD1 (6 bases). V was trimmed by 6 bases and J by 2 bases, leaving 13 bases between them. Germline assignment: CDR1 LNHDA and CDR2 SQIVND (reference sequence). This CDR3 has 14 amino acids. The CDR3 is CASSYPTGNYGYTF. The CDR3 coding sequence is TGTGCCAGTAGCTACCCGACAGGAAACTATGGCTACACCTTC.

J is TRBJ1-5 and V is TRBV7-2; no definite D call. Germline CDR1 is SGHTA and CDR2 is FQGNSA. The CDR3 is 13 amino acids. V was trimmed by 5 bases and J by 11 bases, leaving 16 bases between them. Written as DNA, the CDR3 is TGTGCCAGCAGCACCGATCAACAACAGACCCAGCATTTT. Protein: CASSTDQQQTQHF.

V is TRBV7-9 and J is TRBJ2-7; possible D gene TRBD1, 6 bases. The V and J ends lost 1 base and 4 bases respectively, with 11 bases between them. The germline V gene has CDR1 SEHNR and CDR2 FQNEAQ (reference sequence). The CDR3 spans 14 residues. CDR3 nucleotide sequence: TGTGCCAGCAGCTTAGGGGACACGGAGTACGAGCAGTACTTC. Amino acids: CASSLGDTEYEQYF. Full variable domain (remainder filled in from reference TRBV7-9 and TRBJ2-7): DTGVSQNPRHKITKRGQNVTFRCDPISEHNRLYWYRQTLGQGPEFLTYFQNEAQLEKSRLLSDRFSAERPKGSFSTLEIQRTEQGDSAMYLCASSLGDTEYEQYFGPGTRLTVT.

The chain carries TRBV27 and TRBJ2-1, with a weak D call TRBD1 (5 bases). Germline V CDR1 and CDR2: MNHEY, SMNVEV (reference sequence). The length of the CDR3 is 14 residues. Trimming left V 5 bases short and J 10 bases short, with 18 bases between. CDR3 region: CASSPLGASEEQFF. CDR3 DNA: TGTGCCAGCAGTCCGCTTGGGGCGTCCGAGGAGCAGTTCTTC.

The chain uses TRBV27 and TRBJ2-7; D is possibly TRBD1 (7 bases). Germline V lookup: CDR1 MNHEY, CDR2 SMNVEV (reference sequence). The CDR3 sequence is 15 residues long. Trimming took off 4 bases at V and 2 bases at J, with 15 bases between the two ends. CDR3 sequence reads: CASSSETGTPYEQYF. In DNA form, the CDR3 reads TGTGCCAGCAGTTCAGAGACAGGGACTCCCTACGAGCAGTACTTC.

V is TRBV11-2 and J is TRBJ1-1, with D possibly TRBD1 on 6 matching bases. There are 16 residues in the CDR3. Trimming took off 5 bases at V and 4 bases at J, with 20 bases between the two ends. Germline V gene data show CDR1 as SGHAT and CDR2 as FQNNGV. CDR3 nucleotides: TGTGCCAGCAGCAACAATTTACAGGGAGGGGTCACTGAAGCTTTCTTT. This translates into CASSNNLQGGVTEAFF.

The V and J genes are TRBV6-5 and TRBJ1-6, with D unclear. Looked up from germline, CDR1 is MNHEY and CDR2 is SVGAGI. Between the trimmed V and J ends, which lost 0 bases and 5 bases, there was a span of 11 bases. This CDR3 spans 16 amino acids. The CDR3 sequence: CASSYSPASDNSPLHF. In DNA form, the CDR3 reads TGTGCCAGCAGTTACTCCCCAGCAAGCGATAATTCACCCCTCCACTTT.

The chain carries TRBV4-1 and TRBJ2-7; the match to TRBD1 covers 11 bases. CDR1 is MGHRA and CDR2 is YSYEKL in the germline V gene. V lost 2 bases to trimming and J lost 4 bases; unmatched junction nucleotides: 4. This CDR3 has 15 amino acids. CDR3 DNA: TGCGCCAGCAGCCAAACCGGGACAGGGGGGTACGAGCAGTACTTC. Protein product: CASSQTGTGGYEQYF.

The rearrangement uses TRBV7-9 and TRBJ2-7; D unresolved. CDR3 length: 12 residues. Germline CDR1 and CDR2: SEHNR and FQNEAQ (reference sequence). The ends were cut back, 5 bases at V and 0 bases at J, with 5 bases in the middle. This CDR3 reads CASSPLSYEQYF. CDR3 DNA: TGTGCCAGCAGCCCCCTCTCCTACGAGCAGTACTTC.

Here the CDR3 reads CAISVGGADTEAFF. The CDR3 DNA sequence: TGTGCCATCAGTGTCGGGGGGGCAGACACTGAAGCTTTCTTT. The chain has TRBV10-3 and TRBJ1-1; perhaps TRBD1 as D (6 bases). The CDR3 spans 14 residues. The V end was cut by 4 bases, the J end by 3 bases, with 12 bases between. The V gene's germline CDR1 is ENHRY and CDR2 SYGVKD.

V usage is TRBV4-1 and J usage is TRBJ1-2; the match to TRBD1 covers 7 bases. CDR3 length: 16 amino acids. After removal of 4 bases from V and 2 bases from J, the junction contained 10 bases not matched to a gene. CDR1 and CDR2 from the germline V gene are MGHRA and YSYEKL. The CDR3 loop is CASSPEGAGPNYGYTF. The CDR3 bases are TGCGCCAGCAGCCCCGAGGGGGCAGGGCCCAACTATGGCTACACCTTC.

The genes are TRBV19 and TRBJ1-3; no reliable D call. Germline V gives CDR1 LNHDA, CDR2 SQIVND (reference sequence). Trimming cost V 0 bases and J 4 bases, with 4 bases left between them. CDR3 length: 13 amino acids. In DNA form, the CDR3 reads TGTGCCAGTAGTATAGACAGAGGAAACACCATATATTTT. Residues: CASSIDRGNTIYF.

J is TRBJ1-2 and V is TRBV10-3, with no clear D. CDR3 size: 16 residues. V was pared by 3 bases and J by 4 bases, with 18 bases between. Germline CDR1 ENHRY, CDR2 SYGVKD. CDR3 sequence (DNA): TGTGCCATCAGTGATATTTTGCCGGGGTCAGTCTATGGCTACACCTTC. It translates to CAISDILPGSVYGYTF.

The CDR3 DNA follows: TGTGCCAGCAGCCCCGGGACAGCCAACACTGAAGCTTTCTTT. Residues: CASSPGTANTEAFF. This rearrangement joins TRBV7-2 to TRBJ1-1; 7 bases match TRBD1. The CDR3 totals 14 residues. Germline values: CDR1 SGHTA, CDR2 FQGNSA. Germline trimming cut 5 bases from V and 2 bases from J; bases unmatched to any gene: 5.